This T cell receptor beta chain was sequenced during a study of neurological immune-mediated disorders. Study conclusions and caveats: Private repertoires in all groups were suggested by the finding that expanded clones across subjects shared no CDR3 amino acid sequences.

TCRdb reanalysed the 5' RACE reads using MiXCR and keeps one entry per CDR3 protein. The data show tens of thousands of distinct CDR3 sequences, around 10% seen once. The table lists this clonotype with many counts. Antigen specificity is unknown. Sequencing was performed on PBMCs. This sequence originates from a man in his fifties or sixties in good health.

This CDR3 reads CASSYRQGSQPQHF. In DNA, the CDR3 is TGTGCCAGCAGCTACCGGCAGGGTAGTCAGCCCCAGCATTTT. This sequence joins TRBV5-6 and TRBJ1-5; D may be TRBD1 (5 bases). The CDR3 loop spans 14 amino acids. V lost 3 bases, J lost 6 bases, and 13 bases lay in between. Germline CDR1 reads SGHDT; CDR2 reads YYEEEE.